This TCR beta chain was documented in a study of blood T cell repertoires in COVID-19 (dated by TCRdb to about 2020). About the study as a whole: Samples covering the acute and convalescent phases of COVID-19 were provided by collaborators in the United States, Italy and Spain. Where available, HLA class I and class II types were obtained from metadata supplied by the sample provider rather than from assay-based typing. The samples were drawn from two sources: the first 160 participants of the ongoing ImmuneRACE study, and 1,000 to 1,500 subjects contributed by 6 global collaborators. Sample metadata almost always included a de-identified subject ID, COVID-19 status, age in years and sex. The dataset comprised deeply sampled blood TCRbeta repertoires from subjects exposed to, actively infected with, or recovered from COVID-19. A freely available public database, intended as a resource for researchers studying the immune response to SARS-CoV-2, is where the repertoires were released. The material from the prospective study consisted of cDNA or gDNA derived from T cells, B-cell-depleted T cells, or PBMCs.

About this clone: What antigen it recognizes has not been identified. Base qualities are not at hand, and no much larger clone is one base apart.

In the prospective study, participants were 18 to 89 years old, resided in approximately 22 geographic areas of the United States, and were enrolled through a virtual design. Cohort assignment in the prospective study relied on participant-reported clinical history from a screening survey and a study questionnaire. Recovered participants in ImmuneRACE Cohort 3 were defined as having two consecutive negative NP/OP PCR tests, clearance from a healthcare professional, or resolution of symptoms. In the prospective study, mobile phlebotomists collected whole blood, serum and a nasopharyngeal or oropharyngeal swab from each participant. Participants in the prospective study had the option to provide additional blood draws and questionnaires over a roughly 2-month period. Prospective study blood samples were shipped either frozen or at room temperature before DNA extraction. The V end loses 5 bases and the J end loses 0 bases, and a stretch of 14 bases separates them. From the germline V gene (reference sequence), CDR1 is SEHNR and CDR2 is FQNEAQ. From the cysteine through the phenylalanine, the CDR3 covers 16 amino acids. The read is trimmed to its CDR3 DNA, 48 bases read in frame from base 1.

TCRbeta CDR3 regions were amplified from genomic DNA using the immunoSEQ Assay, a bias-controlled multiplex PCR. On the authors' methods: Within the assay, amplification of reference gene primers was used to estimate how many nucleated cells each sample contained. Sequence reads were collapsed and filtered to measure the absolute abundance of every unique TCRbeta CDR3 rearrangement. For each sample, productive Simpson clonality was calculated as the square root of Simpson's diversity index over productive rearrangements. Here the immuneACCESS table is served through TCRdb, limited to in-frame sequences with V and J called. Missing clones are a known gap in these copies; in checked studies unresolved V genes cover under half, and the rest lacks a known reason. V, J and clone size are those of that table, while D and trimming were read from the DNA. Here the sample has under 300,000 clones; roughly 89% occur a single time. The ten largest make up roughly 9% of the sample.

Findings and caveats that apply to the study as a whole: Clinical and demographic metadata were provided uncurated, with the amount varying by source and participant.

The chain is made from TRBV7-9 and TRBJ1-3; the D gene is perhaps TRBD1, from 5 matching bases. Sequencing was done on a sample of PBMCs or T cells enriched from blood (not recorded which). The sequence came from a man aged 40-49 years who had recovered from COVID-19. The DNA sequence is TGTGCCAGCAGCCCACGACAGCGAAACTCTGGAAACACCATATATTTT. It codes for CASSPRQRNSGNTIYF.